Detailed here is one TCR beta chain. Its antigen is unknown. The sample holds no much larger clone one base away, and base qualities are not on file. The data originate from a study of cytomegalovirus exposure and HLA in healthy donors (dated by TCRdb to the late 2010s). As for the study more broadly: An earlier analysis of a few hundred of the donors reported 250 to 300 Gb of sequence data and 117 million unique TCR beta sequences obtained from about 179 million T cells. An early release covering more than 500 HLA-typed donors comprised around 300 gigabases of sequencing data and roughly 86 million unique TCR sequences. Of the 300 to 500 genotyped donors, approximately 81% were placed in the genetic ancestry cluster associated with self-reported Caucasian donors. The aim of the study was to test whether cataloging public T cell receptors could identify signatures of past pathogen exposure. The study used immunosequencing to profile the T cell repertoires of several hundred subjects and linked those repertoires to cytomegalovirus serostatus. Besides the first cohort of approximately 710 subjects, a separate validation cohort made up of 120 different subjects was used. To predict cytomegalovirus infection status, the study brought together high-throughput TCR immunosequencing, statistical association of individual TCRs with disease status, and machine learning. A later analysis re-examined previously published TCR beta repertoires from hundreds of donors and added high-resolution HLA genotyping to investigate patterns of TCR occurrence. The later analysis used no new phenotypic data to find candidate immune exposures, relying instead on TCR beta sequences and their occurrence across donors. An earlier analysis of 587 of the donors used high-throughput TCR beta sequencing to judge whether each TCR beta V gene segment behaved as functional or pseudogenic. Donor age, sex, ethnicity and CMV serostatus were compiled alongside the repertoire data. A later genetic analysis used genome-wide SNP genotypes for about 60% of the 666 donors, treating that subset as a discovery cohort. Every repertoire in the discovery cohort had been generated on one and the same sequencing platform. Class I and class II HLA loci were covered by the typing at four-digit resolution. Typing coverage varied by locus: about 620-630 donors for A, B, C, DRB1 and DQB1; roughly 500 for DQA1; 600 to 610 for DPA1; fewer than 480 for DPB1. A handful of DR-DQ haplotypes were handled as single units for association and clustering because linkage in the cohort was strong. On average, over 200,000 unique TCR beta nucleotide sequences were sequenced per donor among about 400 genotyped donors of the cohort, with roughly 18% of those sequences being non-productive.

The cohort was made up of hundreds of healthy bone marrow donors. Cohort members were all nominally healthy when sampled, although unrecorded immune exposures were likely present. The donor was CMV seropositive and belonged to the group of some 290 seropositive cohort members. Each donor provided a peripheral blood sample, and peripheral blood mononuclear cells were used for TCR beta sequencing. The Qiagen DNeasy Blood Extraction Kit was used to extract genomic DNA from the blood cell samples. The V end gives up 0 bases and the J end 14 bases, leaving 3 bases in the junction not matched to a gene. The CDR3 covers 11 residues, taking in both the cysteine and the phenylalanine. Only the CDR3 part of the read is kept: 33 bases, read in frame from the first base. For CDR1 and CDR2, the germline V gene (reference sequence) lists SGHNT and YYREEE. The library relied on the immunoSEQ multiplex PCR assay. A mixture of 60 forward primers for TCR Vbeta segments and 13 reverse primers for TCR Jbeta segments was used in the multiplex PCR. The CDR3 region of rearranged TCR beta genes was amplified from genomic DNA by a multiplex PCR assay. On the Illumina HiSeq System, the amplified TCR beta libraries were sequenced as 87-base-pair reads. For the original study's pipeline: A later analysis tallied tens of millions of unique TCR beta chains across the 666 repertoires, and approximately 12 million of those chains were shared by two or more donors. Raw reads were error-corrected and collapsed into unique sequences with a nearest-neighbor algorithm that merged closely related sequences to remove PCR and sequencing errors. To assign V, D and J gene segments, CDR3 sequences were aligned to IMGT reference sequences. For a sequence to be retained, a match of at least six nucleotides to both a V gene segment and a J gene segment was required. A rearrangement was called productive if the CDR3 had no stop codons and remained in frame with V and J, and every other rearrangement was called non-productive. CDR3 was defined according to IMGT convention as the region running from the second conserved V-encoded cysteine to the conserved J-encoded phenylalanine. The earlier analysis of about 640 of the donors excluded any sequence lacking an unambiguous match to a single V gene segment. In an earlier analysis of roughly 500 of the donors, V segments were called functional above 56.7% productive rearrangements and were called segregating when the between-donor standard deviation exceeded 5%. A statistical classification framework was developed to diagnose cytomegalovirus status using the catalog of TCR beta chain sequences. In a later analysis, V and J genes were assigned by comparing TCR nucleotide sequences against IMGT/GENE-DB human TR gene sequences. Using the TCRdist pipeline, a later analysis assigned CDR3 sequences along with most-parsimonious VDJ recombination scenarios. In a later analysis, each TCR beta chain was defined by its CDR3 amino acid sequence together with its V-gene family, and reads without a unique V-gene family were excluded. A later analysis removed several hundred highly shared, low-generation-probability nucleotide sequences to deal with suspected cross-contamination and a sequencing artifact. A later analysis calculated a clonal expansion index for each public chain from normalized within-repertoire ranks of inferred template counts. In a later analysis, generation probabilities were computed with a VDJ recombination model fitted to out-of-frame rearrangements, and the resulting probabilities were checked against IGoR. In a later analysis, hypergeometric tests were used to score TCR-TCR, TCR-HLA and TCR-CMV co-occurrence, with a repertoire-size bias correction applied to TCR pairs. In a later analysis, false discovery rates were estimated by permuting HLA or CMV assignments 20 times. In a later analysis, co-occurring TCRs were grouped using DBSCAN, with TCRdist sequence similarity added in when clustering inside HLA-allele-positive subsets. For co-occurrence clustering, repertoires with fewer than 30,000 or more than 120,000 public chains were excluded, along with 4 to 6 repertoires with anomalous nucleotide sharing. The table comes from immuneACCESS by way of TCRdb, which keeps in-frame sequences with V and J called. Part of the clones is missing from these tables; in studies checked, under half for an unresolved V gene and the rest for unknown reasons. The D gene and trimming were derived from the DNA, and the V and J assignments and clone size from that table. For this sample there are fewer than 110,000 clones; approximately 79% appear just once. Together, the top ten hold roughly 4% of the sample.

The study at large found these results: Because HLA typing was unavailable for some donors at each locus, only the typed subset was used in association tests. Strong co-occurrence of HLA alleles, especially DR and DQ, made assigning TCR associations to individual alleles difficult. Across donors, most TCR sequences were observed very rarely, whereas some public TCRs were present in many individuals. A few of the identified cytomegalovirus-associated TCR beta chains were confirmed in vitro to be specific for cytomegalovirus antigens. The study listed 164 TCR beta chains as associated with cytomegalovirus. Some IMGT-functional V segments, including TRBV6-2 and TRBV6-3, could not be distinguished by the 87-base-pair reads and were therefore excluded. In an earlier analysis of a few hundred of the donors, most TCR beta V segments were observed in productive rearrangements about 87% or about 30% of the time, broadly matching IMGT annotations. A later analysis associated 16,951 TCR beta sequences with specific HLA alleles at a false discovery rate of 0.05. Linkage disequilibrium might explain the correlated functional status among segregating V segments, but an unknown experimental factor could not be ruled out. A group of highly shared sequence variants was considered likely to be a technical artifact of the sequencing pipeline. The cohort was sequenced for TCR beta chains only, and without alpha or paired-chain data the features that could be detected were limited. In a later analysis, several top co-occurrence clusters were reported to appear linked to parvovirus B19, influenza, CMV and Epstein-Barr virus. For the cohort, immune exposure information was limited to CMV serostatus. A later genetic analysis associated a missense DCLRE1C variant with V-gene and J-gene trimming of TCR beta chains, and an independent cohort replicated the association. The authors suggested that the approach could potentially be generalized to other disease states and immunological phenotypes. A later analysis found that most CMV-associated TCR beta chains appeared HLA-restricted, with HLA associations seemingly driven largely by CMV exposure. According to a later genetic analysis, donors in an Asian-associated ancestry cluster had fewer N-insertions in productive TCRs than the approximately 700-donor mean. In both the original and validation cohorts, the classifier was reported to diagnose cytomegalovirus status with high specificity and sensitivity. According to a later analysis, TCR association rates differed among HLA loci, with DRB1 alleles showing the most associated TCRs and HLA-C alleles showing the fewest. A further reported finding was that TCR beta sequences accurately predicted the HLA-A and HLA-B alleles for most subjects in the first cohort. Because counts were too low, seventeen rarely observed V segments, including chromosome 9 orphons, were excluded from the earlier analysis of 587 of the donors. A later analysis found that HLA-associated TCR beta chains were more clonally expanded and had lower generation probabilities than equally common non-associated chains. Presence/absence analyses assumed roughly uniform sequencing depth across donors, an assumption that may not hold.

This TCR came from a man aged 45-60 years in good health and CMV-seropositive. The sequence joins TRBV5-4 to TRBJ2-3, with TRBD2 matching 7 junction bases. The sample consisted of PBMCs. The encoded CDR3 is CASSLGRESYF. The sequence in DNA is TGTGCCAGCAGCTTGGGGCGGGAGTCGTATTTT.